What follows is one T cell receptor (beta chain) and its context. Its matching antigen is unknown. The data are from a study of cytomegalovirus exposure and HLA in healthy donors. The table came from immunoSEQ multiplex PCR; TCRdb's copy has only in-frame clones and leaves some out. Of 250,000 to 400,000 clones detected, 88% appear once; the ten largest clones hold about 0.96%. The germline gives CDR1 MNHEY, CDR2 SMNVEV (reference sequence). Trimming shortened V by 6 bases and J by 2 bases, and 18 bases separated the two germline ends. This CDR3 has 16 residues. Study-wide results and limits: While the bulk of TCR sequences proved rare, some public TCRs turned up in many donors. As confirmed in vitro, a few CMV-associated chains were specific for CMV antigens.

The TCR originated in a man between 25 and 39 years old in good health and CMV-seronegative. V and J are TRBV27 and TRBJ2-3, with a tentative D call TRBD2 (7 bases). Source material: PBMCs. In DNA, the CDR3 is TGTGCCAGCAGCCCGCTGGATGGGGGGGCCACAGATACGCAGTATTTT. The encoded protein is CASSPLDGGATDTQYF.